This T cell receptor (beta chain) is drawn from a study of blood T cell repertoires in COVID-19. Study-level background: The study drew acute and convalescent COVID-19 samples from the United States, Italy and Spain.

TCRdb keeps only in-frame clones here, not all; method: immunoSEQ multiplex PCR. The repertoire holds about 300,000 clones, more than 85% seen once, with about 1.2% in the top ten. Germline V gene lookup returns CDR1 SGHAT and CDR2 FQDESV (reference sequence). The CDR3 length is 13 residues. V trimming: 3 bases; J trimming: 4 bases; junction bases outside the gene matches: 0. This TCR derives from a man in his 70s with acute or convalescent COVID-19. The J gene is TRBJ1-1, the V gene TRBV11-1, with 9 nucleotides matching TRBD1. Source material: peripheral blood. In DNA form, the CDR3 reads TGTGCCAGCAGCTTGACAGGGGGCACTGAAGCTTTCTTT. Protein: CASSLTGGTEAFF.